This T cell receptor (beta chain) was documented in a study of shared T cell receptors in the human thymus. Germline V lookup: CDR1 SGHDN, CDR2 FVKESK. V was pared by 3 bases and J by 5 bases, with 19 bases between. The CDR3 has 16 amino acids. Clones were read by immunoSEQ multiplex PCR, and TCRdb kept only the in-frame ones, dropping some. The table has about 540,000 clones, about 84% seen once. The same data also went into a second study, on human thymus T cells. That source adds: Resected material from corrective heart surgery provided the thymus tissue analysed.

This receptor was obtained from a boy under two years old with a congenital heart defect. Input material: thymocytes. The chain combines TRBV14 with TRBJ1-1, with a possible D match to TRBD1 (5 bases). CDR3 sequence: CASSHRGSGGRTEAFF. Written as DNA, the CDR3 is TGTGCCAGCAGCCATCGAGGGTCCGGGGGTAGGACTGAAGCTTTCTTT.